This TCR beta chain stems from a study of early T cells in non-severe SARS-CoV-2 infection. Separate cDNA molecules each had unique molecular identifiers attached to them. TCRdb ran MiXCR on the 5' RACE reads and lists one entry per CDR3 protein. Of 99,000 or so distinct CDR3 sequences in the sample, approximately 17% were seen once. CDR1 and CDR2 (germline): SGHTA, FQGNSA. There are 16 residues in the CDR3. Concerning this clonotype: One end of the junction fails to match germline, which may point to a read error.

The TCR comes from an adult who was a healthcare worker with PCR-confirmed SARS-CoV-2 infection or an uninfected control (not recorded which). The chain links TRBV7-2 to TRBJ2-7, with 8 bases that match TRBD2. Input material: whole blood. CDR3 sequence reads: CSSSQGSGGRIKEQYF. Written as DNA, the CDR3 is TGTTCCAGCAGCCAGGGGTCCGGCGGGAGGATTAAGGAGCAGTACTTC.